This T cell receptor beta chain was obtained from a study of early T cells in non-severe SARS-CoV-2 infection. Overall study context: The authors sequenced bulk RNA from unsorted whole blood, leaving chains unpaired. Study results and limitations: VDJdb matching skewed toward anti-spike CD8 responses, missing private and CD4 specificities.

Ten or more counts support this clonotype. Its specificity is not known. In TCRdb, the 5' RACE reads were re-called with MiXCR into one record per CDR3 protein. This table holds some 49,000 distinct CDR3 sequences, 3.5% to 4.5% found once. Sequencing was done on a sample of whole blood. This TCR was recovered from an adult who was a healthcare worker with PCR-confirmed SARS-CoV-2 infection or an uninfected control (not recorded which).

The CDR3: CASSASGRAGEQYF. The CDR3 region has the DNA TGTGCCAGCAGCGCAAGCGGGAGGGCCGGCGAGCAGTACTTC. The J gene is TRBJ2-7, the V gene TRBV7-3; 10 nucleotides agree with TRBD2. Germline assignment: CDR1 SGHTA and CDR2 FQGTGA. This CDR3 region has 14 residues. V dropped 5 bases and J dropped 6; count of bases not matched to a gene: 7. The variable domain in full, with the rest retrieved from reference TRBV7-3 and TRBJ2-7, is GAGVSQTPSNKVTEKGKYVELRCDPISGHTALYWYRQSLGQGPEFLIYFQGTGAADDSGLPNDRFFAVRPEGSVSTLKIQRTERGDSAVYLCASSASGRAGEQYFGPGTRLTVT.